This T cell receptor (beta chain) was observed in a study of CD8 T cells in ankylosing spondylitis. Study-wide results and limits: The clones that were linked to disease were reported to be significantly enriched in matched synovial fluid samples from ankylosing spondylitis patients. Seemingly characteristic of ankylosing spondylitis blood was a TCR beta motif consisting of under ten highly homologous variants.

Per the germline V gene, CDR1 is DFQATT and CDR2 is SNEGSKA (reference sequence). The V and J ends lost 0 bases and 5 bases respectively, with 13 bases between them. This CDR3 has 15 residues. This clonotype occurred a few times. What it binds is unknown. By quantitative 5'-RACE with molecular barcodes, the TCR beta libraries were made. TCRdb reprocessed the 5' RACE reads via MiXCR and lists one record per CDR3 protein. The sample has over 450,000 distinct CDR3 sequences, roughly 12% seen once. The origin of this receptor is a male donor with ankylosing spondylitis. The sequenced material came from blood, either unsorted or a sorted T cell fraction (not recorded which). The V call is TRBV20-1, the J call TRBJ1-4; a possible D gene is TRBD1 (6 bases). The CDR3 sequence is CSARDRLRGNEKLFF. CDR3 DNA sequence: TGCAGTGCTAGAGATCGGCTTAGGGGGAATGAAAAACTGTTTTTT.